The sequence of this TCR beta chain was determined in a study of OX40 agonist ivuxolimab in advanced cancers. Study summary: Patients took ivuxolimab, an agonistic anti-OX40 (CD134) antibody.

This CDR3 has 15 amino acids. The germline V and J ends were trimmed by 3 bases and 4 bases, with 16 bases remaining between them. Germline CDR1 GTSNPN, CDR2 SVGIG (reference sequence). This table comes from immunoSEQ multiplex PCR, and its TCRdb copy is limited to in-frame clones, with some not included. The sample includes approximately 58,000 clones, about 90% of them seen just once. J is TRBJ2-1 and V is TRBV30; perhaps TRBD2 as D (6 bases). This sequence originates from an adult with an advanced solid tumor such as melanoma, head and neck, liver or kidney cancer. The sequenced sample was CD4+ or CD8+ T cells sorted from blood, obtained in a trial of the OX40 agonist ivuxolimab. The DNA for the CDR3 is TGTGCCTGGAGGTCAGCGGGTCTCCGATACAATGAGCAGTTCTTC. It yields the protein CAWRSAGLRYNEQFF.